This T cell receptor (beta chain) comes out of a study of long-term antiretroviral therapy in people with HIV. From each donor, at least one pre-ART PBMC sample and at least two post-ART PBMC samples were obtained. People in the study who had HIV all got their treatment in the United States. CDR1 and CDR2 (germline): ENHRY, SYGVKD. V was clipped by 3 bases and J by 2 bases; unmatched bases: 11. The CDR3 is 18 residues long. This clone was counted a single time. Its antigen is unknown. The run of the v3.0 immunoSEQ assay was at survey level. Data came from immunoSEQ multiplex PCR; TCRdb stores just in-frame clones and leaves some out. The sample lists roughly 24,000 clones; approximately 81% were seen once. Study conclusions and caveats: All time points showed a repertoire dominated by clones expanded before ART.

The chain employs TRBV10-3 and TRBJ2-5, with 11 bases lining up with TRBD2. This receptor was identified in a man in his forties or fifties with HIV. Sequencing was performed on unsorted PBMCs, taken around 5 years after starting antiretroviral therapy. The CDR3 nucleotides are TGTGCCATCAGTGATCTTGGGCTAGCGGGGGGCTTACAAGAGACCCAGTACTTC. It yields the protein CAISDLGLAGGLQETQYF.